One T cell receptor beta chain is described in this entry. Its cognate antigen is unknown. The data were taken from a study of graft-versus-host responses after intestinal transplantation. Study conclusions and caveats: Researchers found GvH clones in recipient marrow, and some showed up first in ileum or blood. Subjects displaying graft-donor T cell macrochimerism possessed elevated graft-versus-host to host-versus-graft clonal ratios inside allografts.

Both intraepithelial and lamina propria lymphocytes were released by processing graft tissue. CDR1 and CDR2 (germline): SEHNR, FQNEAQ (reference sequence). The CDR3 is made up of 14 amino acids. Trimming stripped 5 bases from V and 3 bases from J, with 11 bases between. The data were produced by immunoSEQ multiplex PCR, yet TCRdb's version contains in-frame clones alone and is incomplete. The sample consists of about 9,600 clones, about 75% of them appearing once. This clonotype originated in a human patient who received an intestinal transplant, so some T cells may come from the graft donor. Sample: ileum tissue, taken about 430 days after intestinal transplantation. The chain uses TRBV7-9 and TRBJ1-5; D not certain. The DNA for the CDR3 is TGTGCCAGCAGCCCAAGTCTATTCAATCAGCCCCAGCATTTT. Translating gives CASSPSLFNQPQHF.